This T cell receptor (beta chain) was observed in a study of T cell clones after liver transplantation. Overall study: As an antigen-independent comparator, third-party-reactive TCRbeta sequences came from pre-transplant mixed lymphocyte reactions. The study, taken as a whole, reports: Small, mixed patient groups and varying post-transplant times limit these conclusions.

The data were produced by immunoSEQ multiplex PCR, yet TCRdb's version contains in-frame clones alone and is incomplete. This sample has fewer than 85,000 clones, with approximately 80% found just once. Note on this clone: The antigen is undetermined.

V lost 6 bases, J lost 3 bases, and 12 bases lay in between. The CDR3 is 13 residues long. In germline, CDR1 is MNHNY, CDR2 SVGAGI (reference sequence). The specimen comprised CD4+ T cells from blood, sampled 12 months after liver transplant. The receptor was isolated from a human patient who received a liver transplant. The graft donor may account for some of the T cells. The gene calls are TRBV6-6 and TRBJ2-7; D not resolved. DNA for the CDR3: TGTGCCAGCAGCCGTCCTGAAAACTACGAGCAGTACTTC. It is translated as CASSRPENYEQYF.